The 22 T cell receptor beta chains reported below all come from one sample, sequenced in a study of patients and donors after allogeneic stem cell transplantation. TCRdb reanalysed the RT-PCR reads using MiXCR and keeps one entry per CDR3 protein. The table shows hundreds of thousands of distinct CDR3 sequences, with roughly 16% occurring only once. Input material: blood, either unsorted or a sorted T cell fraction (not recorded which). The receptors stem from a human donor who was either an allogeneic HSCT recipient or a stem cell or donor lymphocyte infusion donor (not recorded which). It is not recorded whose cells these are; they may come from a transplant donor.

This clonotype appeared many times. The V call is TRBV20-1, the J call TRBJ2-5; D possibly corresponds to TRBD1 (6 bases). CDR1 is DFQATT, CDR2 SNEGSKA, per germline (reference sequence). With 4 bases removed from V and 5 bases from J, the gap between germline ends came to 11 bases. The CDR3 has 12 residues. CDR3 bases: TGCAGTGCTACGGACAGACACGAGACCCAGTACTTC. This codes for CSATDRHETQYF.

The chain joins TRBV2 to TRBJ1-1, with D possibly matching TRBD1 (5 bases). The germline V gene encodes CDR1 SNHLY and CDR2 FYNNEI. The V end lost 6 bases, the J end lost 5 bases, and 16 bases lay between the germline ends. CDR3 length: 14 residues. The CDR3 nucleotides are TGTGCCAGCAGCGATACAGGAGGGAGAACTGAAGCTTTCTTT. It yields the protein CASSDTGGRTEAFF.

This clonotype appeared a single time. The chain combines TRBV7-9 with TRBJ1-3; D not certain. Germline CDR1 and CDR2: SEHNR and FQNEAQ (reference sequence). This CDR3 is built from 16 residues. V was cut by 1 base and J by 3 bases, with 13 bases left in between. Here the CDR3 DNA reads TGTGCCAGCAGCTTAGGGCGCAGTGGGATTGGAAACACCATATATTTT. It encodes CASSLGRSGIGNTIYF.

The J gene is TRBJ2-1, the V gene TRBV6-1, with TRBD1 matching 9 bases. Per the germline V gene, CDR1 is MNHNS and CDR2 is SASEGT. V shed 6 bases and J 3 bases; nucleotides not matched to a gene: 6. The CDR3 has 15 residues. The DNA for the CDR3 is TGTGCCAGCAGGTCGGGACAGGGCTTCTACAATGAGCAGTTCTTC. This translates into CASRSGQGFYNEQFF.

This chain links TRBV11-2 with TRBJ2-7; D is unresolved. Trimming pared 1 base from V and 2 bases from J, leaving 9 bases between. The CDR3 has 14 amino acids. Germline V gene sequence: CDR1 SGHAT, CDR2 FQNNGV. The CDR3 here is CASSLVIVTYEQYF. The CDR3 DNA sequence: TGTGCCAGCAGCTTAGTAATAGTTACCTACGAGCAGTACTTC.

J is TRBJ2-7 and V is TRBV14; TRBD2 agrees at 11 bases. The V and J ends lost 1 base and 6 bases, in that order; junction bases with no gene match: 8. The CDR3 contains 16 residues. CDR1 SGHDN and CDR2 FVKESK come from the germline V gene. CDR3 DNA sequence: TGTGCCAGCAGCCAAGCCGTTGGGACTAGCGGAGGCGAGCAGTACTTC. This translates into CASSQAVGTSGGEQYF.

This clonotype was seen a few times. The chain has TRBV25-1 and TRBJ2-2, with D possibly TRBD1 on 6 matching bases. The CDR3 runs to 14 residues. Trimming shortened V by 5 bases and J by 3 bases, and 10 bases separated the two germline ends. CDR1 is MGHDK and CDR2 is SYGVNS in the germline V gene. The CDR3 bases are TGTGCCAGCAGTCAGCCAGGGGACACCGGGGAGCTGTTTTTT. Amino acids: CASSQPGDTGELFF.

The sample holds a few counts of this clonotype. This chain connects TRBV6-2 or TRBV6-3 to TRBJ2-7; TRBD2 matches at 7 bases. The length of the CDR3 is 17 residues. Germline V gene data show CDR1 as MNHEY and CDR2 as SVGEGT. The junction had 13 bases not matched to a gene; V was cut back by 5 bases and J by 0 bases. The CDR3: CASSKSPGTTFSYEQYF. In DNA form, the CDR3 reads TGTGCCAGCAGTAAATCACCCGGGACTACCTTCTCCTACGAGCAGTACTTC.

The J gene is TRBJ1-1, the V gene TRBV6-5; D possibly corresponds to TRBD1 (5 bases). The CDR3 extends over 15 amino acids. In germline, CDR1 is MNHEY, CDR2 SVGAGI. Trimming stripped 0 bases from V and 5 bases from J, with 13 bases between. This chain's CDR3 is CASSYSWGGGTEAFF. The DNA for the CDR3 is TGTGCCAGCAGTTACTCGTGGGGCGGAGGAACTGAAGCTTTCTTT.

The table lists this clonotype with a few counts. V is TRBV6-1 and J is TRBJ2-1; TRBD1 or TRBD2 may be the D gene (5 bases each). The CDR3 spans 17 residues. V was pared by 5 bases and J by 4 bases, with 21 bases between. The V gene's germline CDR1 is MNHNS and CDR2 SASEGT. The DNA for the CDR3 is TGTGCCAGCAGTAGACCCGGGACCAGAGCCACATACAATGAGCAGTTCTTC. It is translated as CASSRPGTRATYNEQFF.

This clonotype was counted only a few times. The CDR3 protein is CASNAGGRRDTQYF. CDR3 in DNA: TGTGCCAGTAATGCGGGAGGCCGGAGAGATACGCAGTATTTT. V usage is TRBV19 and J usage is TRBJ2-3; 8 positions agree with TRBD2. The CDR3 runs to 14 residues. Trimming at V came to 7 bases and at J to 5 bases, leaving 8 bases not matched to a gene. CDR1 and CDR2 from the germline V gene are LNHDA and SQIVND (reference sequence).

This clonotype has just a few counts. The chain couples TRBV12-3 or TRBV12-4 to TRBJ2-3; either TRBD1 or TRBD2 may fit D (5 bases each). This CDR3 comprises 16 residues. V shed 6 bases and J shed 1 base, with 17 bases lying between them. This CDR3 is CASSPDPQEGTDTQYF. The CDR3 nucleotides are TGTGCCAGCAGCCCTGATCCACAGGAGGGCACAGATACGCAGTATTTT.

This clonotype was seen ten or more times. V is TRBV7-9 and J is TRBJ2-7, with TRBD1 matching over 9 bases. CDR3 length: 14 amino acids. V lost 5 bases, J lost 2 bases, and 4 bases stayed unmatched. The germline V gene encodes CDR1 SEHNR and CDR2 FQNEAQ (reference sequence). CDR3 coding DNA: TGTGCCAGCAGCGAGGGACAGGGAACCTACGAGCAGTACTTC. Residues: CASSEGQGTYEQYF.

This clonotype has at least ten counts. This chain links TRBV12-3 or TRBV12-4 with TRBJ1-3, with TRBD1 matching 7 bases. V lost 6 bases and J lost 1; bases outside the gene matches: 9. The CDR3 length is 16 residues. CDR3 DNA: TGTGCCAGCAGCCGACTAGACAGGGCTTCTGGAAACACCATATATTTT. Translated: CASSRLDRASGNTIYF.

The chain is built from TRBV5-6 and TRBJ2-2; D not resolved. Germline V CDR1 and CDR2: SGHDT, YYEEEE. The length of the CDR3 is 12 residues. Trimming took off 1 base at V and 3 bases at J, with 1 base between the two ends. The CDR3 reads CASSLHTGELFF. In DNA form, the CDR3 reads TGTGCCAGCAGCTTGCACACCGGGGAGCTGTTTTTT.

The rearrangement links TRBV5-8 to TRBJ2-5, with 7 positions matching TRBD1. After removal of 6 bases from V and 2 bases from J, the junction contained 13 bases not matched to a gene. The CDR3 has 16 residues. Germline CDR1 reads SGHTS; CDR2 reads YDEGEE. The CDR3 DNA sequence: TGTGCCAGCACCCTGCCCGGGACAGCTACTCAAGAGACCCAGTACTTC. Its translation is CASTLPGTATQETQYF. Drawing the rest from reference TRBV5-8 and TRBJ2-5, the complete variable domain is EAGVTQSPTHLIKTRGQQATLRCSPISGHTSVYWYQQALGLGLQFLLWYDEGEERNRGNFPPRFSGRQFPNYSSELNVNALELEDSALYLCASTLPGTATQETQYFGPGTRLLVL.

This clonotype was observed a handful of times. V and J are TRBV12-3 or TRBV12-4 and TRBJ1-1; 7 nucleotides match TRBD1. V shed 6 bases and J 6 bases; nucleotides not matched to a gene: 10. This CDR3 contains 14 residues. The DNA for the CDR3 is TGTGCCAGCAGCAGCACAGGGGTCTACGCTGAAGCTTTCTTT. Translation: CASSSTGVYAEAFF.

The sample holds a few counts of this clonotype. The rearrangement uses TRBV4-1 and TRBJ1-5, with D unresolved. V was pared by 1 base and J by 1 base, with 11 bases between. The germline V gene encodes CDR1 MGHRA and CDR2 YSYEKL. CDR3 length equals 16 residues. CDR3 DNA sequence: TGCGCCAGCAGCCAAGGACACCTCGGGAGCAATCAGCCCCAGCATTTT. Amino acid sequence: CASSQGHLGSNQPQHF.

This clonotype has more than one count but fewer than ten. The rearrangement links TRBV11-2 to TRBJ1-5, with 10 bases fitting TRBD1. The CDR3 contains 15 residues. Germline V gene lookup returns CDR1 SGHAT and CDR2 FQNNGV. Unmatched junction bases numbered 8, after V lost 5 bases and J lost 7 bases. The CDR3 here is CASSPAGQGFQPQHF. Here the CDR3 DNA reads TGTGCCAGCAGCCCAGCGGGACAGGGGTTCCAGCCCCAGCATTTT.

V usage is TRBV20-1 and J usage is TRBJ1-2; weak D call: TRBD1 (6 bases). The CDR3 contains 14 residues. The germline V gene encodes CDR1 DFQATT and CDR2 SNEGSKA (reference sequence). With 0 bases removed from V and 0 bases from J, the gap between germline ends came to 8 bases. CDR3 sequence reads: CSAREGHTNYGYTF. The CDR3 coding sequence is TGCAGTGCTAGAGAGGGACACACTAACTATGGCTACACCTTC.

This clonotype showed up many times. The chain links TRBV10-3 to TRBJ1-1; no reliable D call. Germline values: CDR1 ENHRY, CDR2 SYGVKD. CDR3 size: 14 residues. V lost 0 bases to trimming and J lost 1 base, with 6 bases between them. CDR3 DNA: TGTGCCATCAGTGAGTCGCGGGGGAACACTGAAGCTTTCTTT. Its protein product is CAISESRGNTEAFF.

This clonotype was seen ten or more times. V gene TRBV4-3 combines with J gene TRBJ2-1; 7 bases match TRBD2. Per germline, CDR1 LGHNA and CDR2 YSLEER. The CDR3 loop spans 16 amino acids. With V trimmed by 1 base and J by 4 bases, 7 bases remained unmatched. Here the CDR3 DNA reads TGCGCCAGCAGCCAAGGGAAGCGGGGAGGTTACAATGAGCAGTTCTTC. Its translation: CASSQGKRGGYNEQFF.